This T cell receptor beta chain was profiled in a study of T cells in Graves' hyperthyroidism and ophthalmopathy (dated by TCRdb to between 2018 and 2020). Regarding the research as a whole: Peripheral blood samples were taken at the time of initial diagnosis, prior to any treatment. After blood sampling, hyperthyroidism patients were treated with methimazole at a starting dose of 30 mg daily, and ophthalmopathy patients were treated with high-dose intravenous methylprednisolone. According to the paper, TCR Vbeta CDR3 sequencing was carried out on over 130 peripheral blood samples, which came from about 45 ophthalmopathy, fewer than 80 hyperthyroidism and 17 progressor patients. A discovery cohort of fewer than 110 patients, about 40 with Graves' ophthalmopathy and under 60 with stable Graves' hyperthyroidism, was used to find distinguishing TCR V-J signatures. Prospective prediction of ophthalmopathy was tested in an independent validation cohort consisting of about 19 hyperthyroidism patients and more than 15 patients who later progressed to ophthalmopathy. The approximately 100 discovery patients were randomly divided into training and test sets at a 7:3 ratio. The study also compared thyroid tissue and blood T-cell repertoires from about six Graves' hyperthyroidism patients.

The TCR beta CDR3 regions were amplified from the RNA transcripts. The TCR CDR3 was subjected to a first round of RT-PCR using the HTBI primer set and the Qiagen OneStep RT-PCR kit. Libraries were constructed in a second round of multiplex PCR, after which size selection and purification were performed. Sequencing of the libraries was done on an Illumina HiSeq2000 using paired-end 100 bp reads. The paper's processing steps were these. SOAPnuke was used to process the raw data, removing reads that contained adapters or uncalled bases, had a mean Phred below 15, or lacked an exact match to the constant primer or identifier. High-quality paired reads were merged with COPE v1.2.5, and unique nucleotide sequences were defined as clonotypes. Clonotypes were aligned to IMGT TRBV, TRBD and TRBJ reference segments using MiTCR v1.1. Only V-J combinations with frequency above 0.0001, covering 99% to 99.2% of repertoires, were analysed. A TCS score was defined as the ratio between F50 (clonal expansion) and ExV (chaos), using BLOSUM62-based TCRdist between CDR3 peptides within each V-J. Welch's t-statistics and random forest reduced around 510 V-J features to about 12, which were used in a naive Bayes classifier (R e1071). TCRdb ran its own pipeline on the public reads, namely fastp trimming at Q25 and MiXCR clone calling, and kept in-frame beta chains. Rows are unified per CDR3 protein, each entry keeping the most common DNA and genes. For this entry, the V and J calls and clone size follow TCRdb and not the study's own pipeline. The sample table records about 420,000 distinct CDR3 sequences; about 15% of these occur just once. 12% to 15% of the sample lies in the top ten.

In its sample, this clonotype was seen many times. The target of this receptor is not known. No qualities accompany the bases; no much larger clone lies one base away. The trim is 2 bases for V and 8 bases for J, with a gap of 16 bases between the germline ends. Reading from cysteine to phenylalanine, the CDR3 counts 14 amino acids. The entry retains the CDR3 DNA only, 42 bases that are in frame from base 1. Looking up the germline V gene yields CDR1 SGHRS and CDR2 YFSETQ. On the study overall, not on this receptor specifically: No statistical method was used to set the sample size in advance, and investigators knew the group allocation. Most expanded thyroid clonotypes (frequency above 0.001) were also found in blood, which suggests that blood repertoires may mirror thyroid immune responses. In validation, progression to ophthalmopathy was predicted by the model with nearly 71% sensitivity and roughly 76% specificity, a median of 6.5 months before onset. A model built on a 13 V-J signature distinguished ophthalmopathy from stable hyperthyroidism, reaching roughly 88% sensitivity and 81.08% specificity in cross-validation and 80%/75% in testing.

Stable Graves' hyperthyroidism was defined as no progression to ophthalmopathy during 18 months of follow-up. Hyperthyroidism patients were newly diagnosed, with disease duration under 2 months, and aged 18 to 65 years. The study excluded patients with uncontrolled infections, other autoimmune diseases, pregnancy or lactation. Clinical symptoms, serum thyroxine and TRAb, thyroid ultrasound, and orbital computed tomography formed the basis for the diagnoses. Ficoll-Paque density gradient centrifugation was used to isolate PBMCs from approximately 10 ml of fresh peripheral blood. Trizol reagent was used to extract total RNA, and RNA quality was then checked on an Agilent 2100 Bioanalyzer.

What was sequenced was blood. This TCR was recovered from a woman aged 18 to 35 with Graves' hyperthyroidism. This chain is built from TRBV5-1 and TRBJ1-2, with the D gene not clear enough to name. The CDR3 region has the sequence CASSFVIRSGGYTF. The DNA sequence follows: TGCGCCAGCAGCTTTGTTATAAGGTCTGGGGGCTACACCTTC.